The 21 T cell receptor beta chains below were found in one sample sequenced in a study of CD8 T cells in ankylosing spondylitis. TCRdb re-called the 5' RACE reads with MiXCR, one entry per CDR3 protein. This table holds about 130,000 distinct CDR3 sequences, around 9.3% found once. The sample taken for sequencing was blood, either unsorted or a sorted T cell fraction (not recorded which). All receptors derive from a male donor with ankylosing spondylitis or in good health (not recorded which).

In DNA, the CDR3 is TGTGCCAGTAGTATCTCGCGGGAGGGGATCAATGAGCAGTTCTTC. Translated: CASSISREGINEQFF. The rearrangement links TRBV19 to TRBJ2-1; TRBD2 aligns across 9 bases. The germline CDR1 and CDR2 sequences are LNHDA and SQIVND (reference sequence). The CDR3 sequence is 15 residues long. The junction had 6 bases not matched to a gene; V was cut back by 3 bases and J by 6 bases.

V gene TRBV7-2 combines with J gene TRBJ2-3; D might be TRBD2 (5 bases). Trimming shortened V by 5 bases and J by 11 bases, and 14 bases separated the two germline ends. CDR3 length: 12 amino acids. Germline V lookup: CDR1 SGHTA, CDR2 FQGNSA. In nucleotides, the CDR3 is TGTGCCAGCAGCCAACCGTCTCGGGGGCAGTATTTT. Translated: CASSQPSRGQYF. Drawing the rest from reference TRBV7-2 and TRBJ2-3, the complete variable domain is GAGVSQSPSNKVTEKGKDVELRCDPISGHTALYWYRQSLGQGLEFLIYFQGNSAPDKSGLPSDRFSAERTGGSVSTLTIQRTQQEDSAVYLCASSQPSRGQYFGPGTRLTVL.

Turning to this clonotype: A clone one base away is much larger, so this may be a read error. The chain employs TRBV15 and TRBJ2-5; D unclear. Germline CDR1 and CDR2: LNHNV and YYDKDF (reference sequence). The CDR3 covers 15 residues. The CDR3 loop is CATSTRFRYHETQYF. CDR3 DNA: TGTGCCACCAGCACCCGGTTTAGGTACCACGAGACCCAGTACTTC.

This clonotype was detected ten times or more. The chain's CDR3 is CASSAPGGSFRTDTQYF. The CDR3 DNA sequence: TGTGCCAGCAGCGCTCCCGGGGGTAGCTTCCGCACAGATACGCAGTATTTT. V usage is TRBV7-9 and J usage is TRBJ2-3; D is perhaps TRBD2 (6 bases). This CDR3 is built from 17 residues. The germline V gene encodes CDR1 SEHNR and CDR2 FQNEAQ (reference sequence). V lost 5 bases and J lost 1, with 19 bases in between.

This clonotype was seen only a few times. V and J are TRBV7-2 and TRBJ2-5, with D perhaps TRBD2 (6 bases). Germline CDR1 is SGHTA and CDR2 is FQGNSA. The ends were cut back, 5 bases at V and 7 bases at J, with 17 bases in the middle. CDR3 size: 14 residues. CDR3 sequence reads: CASSPLGTGGTQYF. The CDR3 nucleotides read TGTGCCAGCAGCCCCTTGGGGACTGGAGGGACCCAGTACTTC.

This clonotype was detected many times. The chain employs TRBV5-1 and TRBJ2-2; D tentatively fits TRBD1 or TRBD2 (6 bases each). This CDR3 spans 16 amino acids. Germline V lookup: CDR1 SGHRS, CDR2 YFSETQ. The ends were cut back, 4 bases at V and 0 bases at J, with 13 bases in the middle. The CDR3 protein is CASSTAGQANTGELFF. The CDR3 coding sequence is TGCGCCAGCAGCACCGCGGGACAAGCGAACACCGGGGAGCTGTTTTTT.

This clonotype appeared many times. The V and J genes are TRBV28 and TRBJ2-7; no clear D gene. CDR1 is MDHEN, CDR2 SYDVKM, per germline. CDR3 size: 11 residues. V was clipped by 7 bases and J by 12 bases, with 16 bases between them. The CDR3 bases are TGTGCCAGCACCGACAACCGGGTTAGGTACTTC. Encoded protein: CASTDNRVRYF.

This clonotype has more than one count but fewer than ten. The chain recombines TRBV28 with TRBJ2-1; D ambiguous. This CDR3 is 17 amino acids long. Germline V gives CDR1 MDHEN, CDR2 SYDVKM. V was cut by 6 bases and J by 1 base, with 19 bases left in between. CDR3 amino acids: CASSSPQDAKSYNEQFF. CDR3 DNA: TGTGCCAGCAGCTCCCCTCAAGACGCAAAGTCCTACAATGAGCAGTTCTTC.

In its sample, this clonotype was seen many times. This rearrangement joins TRBV30 to TRBJ2-1; TRBD2 might be the D (6 bases). From germline, CDR1 is GTSNPN and CDR2 SVGIG (reference sequence). Trimming left V 2 bases short and J 4 bases short, with 15 bases between. This CDR3 is built from 15 residues. In DNA, the CDR3 is TGTGCCTGGAGTCGGCTGGCGGGAAGATACAATGAGCAGTTCTTC. Protein product: CAWSRLAGRYNEQFF.

This clonotype was picked up many times. The chain has TRBV20-1 and TRBJ2-2, with 7 bases aligning to TRBD2. Trimming cost V 6 bases and J 2 bases; bases outside gene matches: 6. Per the germline V gene, CDR1 is DFQATT and CDR2 is SNEGSKA (reference sequence). The CDR3 covers 14 residues. The CDR3 nucleotides read TGCAGTGCCTCGGGACTACTCAACACCGGGGAGCTGTTTTTT. Amino acid sequence: CSASGLLNTGELFF.

Many counts were recorded for this clonotype. The chain employs TRBV20-1 and TRBJ2-1, with 11 bases lining up with TRBD2. V shed 6 bases and J 9 bases; nucleotides not matched to a gene: 10. The V gene's germline CDR1 is DFQATT and CDR2 SNEGSKA (reference sequence). The CDR3 sequence is 14 residues long. CDR3 in amino acids: CSALRTSGLREQFF. CDR3 DNA: TGCAGTGCGCTAAGGACTAGCGGGTTACGTGAGCAGTTCTTC.

The chain carries TRBV5-5 and TRBJ2-3; possibly TRBD1 for D (5 bases). The CDR3 is 15 amino acids. Between the trimmed V and J ends, which lost 4 bases and 2 bases, there was a span of 14 bases. Germline CDR1 and CDR2: SGHKS and YYEKEE (reference sequence). The CDR3 loop reads CASSLPGSPTDTQYF. CDR3 DNA: TGTGCCAGCAGCCTCCCAGGGTCCCCCACAGATACGCAGTATTTT.

This clonotype was counted at least ten times. The chain has TRBV5-1 and TRBJ2-3; 11 bases agree with TRBD2. V shed 4 bases, J shed 4 bases, and the junction held 5 bases outside the gene matches. Looked up from germline, CDR1 is SGHRS and CDR2 is YFSETQ. This CDR3 spans 15 amino acids. The CDR3 is CASSVTSGSADTQYF. Written as DNA, the CDR3 is TGCGCCAGCAGCGTCACTAGCGGGAGCGCAGATACGCAGTATTTT.

This clonotype was seen ten or more times. J is TRBJ2-4 and V is TRBV20-1; tentatively, D is TRBD1 (5 bases). This CDR3 is built from 13 residues. The V gene's germline CDR1 is DFQATT and CDR2 SNEGSKA (reference sequence). The V and J ends lost 6 bases and 5 bases respectively, with 14 bases between them. CDR3 loop: CSAPGRGQNIQYF. The CDR3 DNA reads TGCAGTGCCCCGGGTAGGGGCCAAAACATTCAGTACTTC.

This clonotype occurred many times. The chain combines TRBV5-1 with TRBJ1-1; D may be TRBD1 (5 bases). The CDR3 totals 13 residues. With 7 bases removed from V and 1 base from J, the gap between germline ends came to 11 bases. Germline V gene data show CDR1 as SGHRS and CDR2 as YFSETQ. CDR3 residues: CASGGGPNTEAFF. DNA for the CDR3: TGCGCCAGCGGGGGGGGACCGAACACTGAAGCTTTCTTT.

In this sample, this clonotype turned up many times. The chain links TRBV29-1 to TRBJ2-1; possibly TRBD1 for D (5 bases). Germline CDR1 and CDR2: SQVTM and ANQGSEA. Trimming pared 7 bases from V and 5 bases from J, leaving 15 bases between. The CDR3 extends over 13 amino acids. This CDR3 reads CSASLVGHNEQFF. The CDR3 DNA sequence: TGCAGCGCATCCTTGGTGGGGCACAATGAGCAGTTCTTC.

This clonotype was observed at least ten times. This chain joins TRBV5-1 and TRBJ1-5; D not certain. There are 13 residues in the CDR3. Trimming cost V 2 bases and J 7 bases, with 10 bases left between them. Germline V gene data show CDR1 as SGHRS and CDR2 as YFSETQ. CDR3 loop: CASSLGKDQPQHF. The CDR3 nucleotides are TGCGCCAGCAGCTTAGGGAAAGACCAGCCCCAGCATTTT.

Ten or more counts support this clonotype. V and J are TRBV28 and TRBJ2-6; 7 positions agree with TRBD1. J gave up 0 bases and V 5 bases, and 7 bases lay outside the gene matches. The CDR3 totals 17 residues. CDR1 is MDHEN and CDR2 is SYDVKM in the germline V gene. The CDR3 DNA reads TGTGCCAGCAGTACACAGGGGTTTAGCTCTGGGGCCAACGTCCTGACTTTC. Translating gives CASSTQGFSSGANVLTF.

The chain carries TRBV5-1 and TRBJ2-3, with TRBD1 matching over 9 bases. Trimming at V came to 6 bases and at J to 0 bases, leaving 5 bases not matched to a gene. Germline V gene lookup returns CDR1 SGHRS and CDR2 YFSETQ. CDR3 length: 15 residues. Here the CDR3 DNA reads TGCGCCAGCACCTCGACAGGGGGAAGCACAGATACGCAGTATTTT. Amino acids: CASTSTGGSTDTQYF. Based on the CDR3 plus reference TRBV5-1 and TRBJ2-3, the full variable domain is KAGVTQTPRYLIKTRGQQVTLSCSPISGHRSVSWYQQTPGQGLQFLFEYFSETQRNKGNFPGRFSGRQFSNSRSEMNVSTLELGDSALYLCASTSTGGSTDTQYFGPGTRLTVL.

The table lists this clonotype with a few counts. The chain joins TRBV12-3 or TRBV12-4 to TRBJ2-7; 9 nucleotides align to TRBD2. CDR3 size: 16 residues. Trimming cost V 5 bases and J 3 bases; bases outside gene matches: 11. The CDR3 protein is CASSHLAGKSSYEQYF. For the CDR3, the DNA is TGTGCCAGCAGTCACCTAGCGGGAAAAAGCAGCTACGAGCAGTACTTC.

A few counts support this clonotype. The chain carries TRBV18 and TRBJ2-3, with unresolved D. V dropped 9 bases and J dropped 0 bases, with 13 bases sitting between them. The CDR3 is 14 residues long. The germline CDR1 and CDR2 sequences are KGHSH and LQKENI. The CDR3 bases are TGTGCCAGTATCACCGGAAGCAGCACAGATACGCAGTATTTT. This codes for CASITGSSTDTQYF.